A selection of T cell receptor beta chains follows, all from one sample in a study of blood T cell repertoires in COVID-19. Here immunoSEQ multiplex PCR was the method, and the copy in TCRdb shows in-frame clones only, minus some. The data contain about 170,000 clones, roughly 80% of them seen just once; the ten biggest clones take up around 8.4%. Source material: peripheral blood. All receptors come from a woman aged 80 or over with COVID-19, enrolled during active disease. The CDR3 runs from the conserved cysteine through the conserved F or W. Each record gives: CDR3 protein, V gene, J gene.

CDR3 protein: CAIREQGGNQPQHF
V gene: TRBV10-3
J gene: TRBJ1-5

CDR3 protein: CASRPYRQGRHEQFF
V gene: TRBV5-1
J gene: TRBJ2-1

CDR3 protein: CASSYGGGAYNSPLHF
V gene: TRBV6-5
J gene: TRBJ1-6

CDR3 protein: CASRAGRENTEAFF
V gene: TRBV2
J gene: TRBJ1-1

CDR3 protein: CAISQSTDTQYF
V gene: TRBV10-3
J gene: TRBJ2-3

CDR3 protein: CASGGTSPDTQYF
V gene: TRBV10-1
J gene: TRBJ2-3

CDR3 protein: CASTSGGEGGYTF
V gene: TRBV11-2
J gene: TRBJ1-2

CDR3 protein: CASSQDPPGLAGGGDEQFF
V gene: TRBV4-1
J gene: TRBJ2-1

CDR3 protein: CASSSPGFYGYTF
V gene: TRBV6-6
J gene: TRBJ1-2

CDR3 protein: CASSRTLLSGANTGELFF
V gene: TRBV4-2
J gene: TRBJ2-2

CDR3 protein: CASSPPRTGQDTQYF
V gene: TRBV5-5
J gene: TRBJ2-3

CDR3 protein: CASSLYQGKDSPLHF
V gene: TRBV27
J gene: TRBJ1-6

CDR3 protein: CSVTSGWVTEAFF
V gene: TRBV29-1
J gene: TRBJ1-1

CDR3 protein: CASSESVTRARAFF
V gene: TRBV6-1
J gene: TRBJ1-1

CDR3 protein: CASSVGGTSGSIGEQFF
V gene: TRBV9
J gene: TRBJ2-1

CDR3 protein: CASSENTNQPQHF
V gene: TRBV6-1
J gene: TRBJ1-5

CDR3 protein: CASRPQPIPYEQYF
V gene: TRBV5-5
J gene: TRBJ2-7

CDR3 protein: CASSEGQGSIRAFF
V gene: TRBV2
J gene: TRBJ1-1

CDR3 protein: CASRRGLNTEAFF
V gene: TRBV2
J gene: TRBJ1-1

CDR3 protein: CASRGGSETQYF
V gene: TRBV5-1
J gene: TRBJ2-5

CDR3 protein: CASSKYTGSNQPQHF
V gene: TRBV19
J gene: TRBJ1-5

CDR3 protein: CASSLGGGRSYNEQFF
V gene: TRBV5-4
J gene: TRBJ2-1

CDR3 protein: CASRLAAQAFF
V gene: TRBV6-5
J gene: TRBJ1-1

CDR3 protein: CASSPGQLNQPQHF
V gene: TRBV5-1
J gene: TRBJ1-5

CDR3 protein: CASSSSSWASNEKLFF
V gene: TRBV28
J gene: TRBJ1-4

CDR3 protein: CASRQGNSPLHF
V gene: TRBV5-8
J gene: TRBJ1-6

CDR3 protein: CSVAIEGSERYGYTF
V gene: TRBV29-1
J gene: TRBJ1-2

CDR3 protein: CASRQGYGYTF
V gene: TRBV28
J gene: TRBJ1-2

CDR3 protein: CATSGGTGGDTDTQYF
V gene: TRBV24-1
J gene: TRBJ2-3

CDR3 protein: CASSPPGSGMDAKNIQYF
V gene: TRBV7-3
J gene: TRBJ2-4

CDR3 protein: CASSDGRGGYTF
V gene: TRBV2
J gene: TRBJ1-2

CDR3 protein: CASSQAGGAYGNTIYF
V gene: TRBV4-1
J gene: TRBJ1-3

CDR3 protein: CASSEGQGRSYNSPLHF
V gene: TRBV9
J gene: TRBJ1-6

CDR3 protein: CASSVGLAGVYSYEQYF
V gene: TRBV9
J gene: TRBJ2-7

CDR3 protein: CASSLSGGTVSYEQYF
V gene: TRBV19
J gene: TRBJ2-7

CDR3 protein: CASSQDRGRDTGELFF
V gene: TRBV11-1
J gene: TRBJ2-2

CDR3 protein: CASSPYRDNQPQHF
V gene: TRBV18
J gene: TRBJ1-5

CDR3 protein: CASSKGQNTGELFF
V gene: TRBV21-1
J gene: TRBJ2-2

CDR3 protein: CASAPRTGFSFF
V gene: TRBV12-5
J gene: TRBJ1-1

CDR3 protein: CASSIEEGGYSPLHF
V gene: TRBV19
J gene: TRBJ1-6

CDR3 protein: CASSLSRGQETQYF
V gene: TRBV19
J gene: TRBJ2-5

CDR3 protein: CASTIWSPRSLSGTYNEQFF
V gene: TRBV7-9
J gene: TRBJ2-1

CDR3 protein: CASSPQTGSAYEQYF
V gene: TRBV5-4
J gene: TRBJ2-7

CDR3 protein: CASSEAPGATIYF
V gene: TRBV2
J gene: TRBJ1-3

CDR3 protein: CASSLGQGSNTGELFF
V gene: TRBV4-1
J gene: TRBJ2-2

CDR3 protein: CASSSGDYRTDTQYF
V gene: TRBV5-1
J gene: TRBJ2-3

CDR3 protein: CATSSPGLAGDEQFF
V gene: TRBV24-1
J gene: TRBJ2-1

CDR3 protein: CASSQPGGRAFF
V gene: TRBV12-3/TRBV12-4
J gene: TRBJ1-1

CDR3 protein: CASKGTGGAQETQYF
V gene: TRBV5-1
J gene: TRBJ2-5